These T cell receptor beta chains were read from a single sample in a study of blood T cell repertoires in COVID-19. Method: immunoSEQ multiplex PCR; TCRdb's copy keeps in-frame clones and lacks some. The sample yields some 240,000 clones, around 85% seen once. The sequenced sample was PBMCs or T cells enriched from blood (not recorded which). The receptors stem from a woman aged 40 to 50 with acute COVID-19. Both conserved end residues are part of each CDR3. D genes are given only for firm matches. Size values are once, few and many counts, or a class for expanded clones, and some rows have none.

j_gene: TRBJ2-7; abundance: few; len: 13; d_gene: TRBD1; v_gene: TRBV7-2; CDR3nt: TGTGCCAGCAGCTTAAGACAGGGTGGCGAGCAGTACTTC; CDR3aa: CASSLRQGGEQYF
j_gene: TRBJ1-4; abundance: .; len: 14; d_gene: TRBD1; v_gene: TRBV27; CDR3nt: TGTGCCAGCAGTGCCCGGGACAGTAATGAAAAACTGTTTTTT; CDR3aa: CASSARDSNEKLFF
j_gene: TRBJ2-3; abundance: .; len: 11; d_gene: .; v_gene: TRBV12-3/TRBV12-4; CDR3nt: TGTGCCAGCGGTCGAGCAGATACGCAGTATTTT; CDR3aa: CASGRADTQYF
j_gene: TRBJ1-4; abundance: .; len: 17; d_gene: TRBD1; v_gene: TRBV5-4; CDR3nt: TGTGCCAGCAGCCCGGGAGAGGTCGGGACAGGAATTGAAAAACTGTTTTTT; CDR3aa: CASSPGEVGTGIEKLFF
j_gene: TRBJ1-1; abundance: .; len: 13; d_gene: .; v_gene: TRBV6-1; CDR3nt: TGTGCCAGCAGTGAAATCCGTTTCTCTGAAGCTTTCTTT; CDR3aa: CASSEIRFSEAFF
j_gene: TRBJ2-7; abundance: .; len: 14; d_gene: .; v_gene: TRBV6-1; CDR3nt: TGTGCCAGCAGTGAAGTTGGCCTCTCCTACGAGCAGTACTTC; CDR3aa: CASSEVGLSYEQYF
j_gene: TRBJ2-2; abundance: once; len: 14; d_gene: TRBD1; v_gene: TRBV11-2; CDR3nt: TGTGCCAGCAGCCGGGACAGGGGAACCGGGGAGCTGTTTTTT; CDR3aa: CASSRDRGTGELFF
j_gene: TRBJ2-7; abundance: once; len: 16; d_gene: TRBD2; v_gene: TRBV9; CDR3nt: TGTGCCAGCAGCGTAGGGGGGACTAGCGGGAAATACGAGCAGTACTTC; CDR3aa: CASSVGGTSGKYEQYF
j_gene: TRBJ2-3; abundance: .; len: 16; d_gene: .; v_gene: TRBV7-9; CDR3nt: TGTGCCAGCAGCGATTTGACTGGAGGGGTGACAGATACGCAGTATTTT; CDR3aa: CASSDLTGGVTDTQYF
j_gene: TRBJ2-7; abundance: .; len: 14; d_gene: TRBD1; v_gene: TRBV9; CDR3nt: TGTGCCAGCAGCGGCCGACAGGGATCCTACGAGCAGTACTTC; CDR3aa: CASSGRQGSYEQYF
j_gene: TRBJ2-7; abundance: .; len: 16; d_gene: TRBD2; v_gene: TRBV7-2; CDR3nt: TGTGCCAGCAGCTTAGCACTAGCGGGACTTGGGCACGAGCAGTACTTC; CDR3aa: CASSLALAGLGHEQYF
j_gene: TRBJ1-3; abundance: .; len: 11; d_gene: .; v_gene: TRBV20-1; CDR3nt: TGCAGTGCTAGAGTACTCAACACCATATATTTT; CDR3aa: CSARVLNTIYF
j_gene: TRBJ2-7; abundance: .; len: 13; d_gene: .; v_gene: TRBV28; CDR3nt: TGTGCCAGCAGACAGGGGGGGAATTACGAGCAGTACTTC; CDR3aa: CASRQGGNYEQYF
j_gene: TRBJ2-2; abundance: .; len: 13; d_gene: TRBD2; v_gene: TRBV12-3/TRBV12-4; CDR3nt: TGTGCCAGCAGTACCACTAGCGTCGGGGAGCTGTTTTTT; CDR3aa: CASSTTSVGELFF
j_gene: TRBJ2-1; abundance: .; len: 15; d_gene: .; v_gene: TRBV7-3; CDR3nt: TGTGCCAGCAGCTTAATGGCGGGACGCTACAATGAGCAGTTCTTC; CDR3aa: CASSLMAGRYNEQFF
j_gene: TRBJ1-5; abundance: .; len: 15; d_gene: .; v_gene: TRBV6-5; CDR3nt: TGTGCCAGCAGTTACTCGAGTTTCGCCAATCAGCCCCAGCATTTT; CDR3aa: CASSYSSFANQPQHF
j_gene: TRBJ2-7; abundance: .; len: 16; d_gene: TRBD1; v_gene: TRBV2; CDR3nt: TGTGCCAGCAGGAGGGGTCAGGGGGCCCTTCGGGACGAGCAGTACTTC; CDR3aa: CASRRGQGALRDEQYF
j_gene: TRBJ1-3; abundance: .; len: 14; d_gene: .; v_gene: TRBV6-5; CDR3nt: TGTGCCAGCAGACTCAGGACAGTTGGAAACACCATATATTTT; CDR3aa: CASRLRTVGNTIYF
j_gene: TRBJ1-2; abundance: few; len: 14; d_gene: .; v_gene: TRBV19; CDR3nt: TGTGCCAGTAGTATTGCAGGGTTGGGCTATGGCTACACCTTC; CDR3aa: CASSIAGLGYGYTF
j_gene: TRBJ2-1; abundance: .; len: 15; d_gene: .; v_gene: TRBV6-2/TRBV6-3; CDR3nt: TGTGCCAGCAGTTACTCGGGGCCGATCTACAATGAGCAGTTCTTC; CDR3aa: CASSYSGPIYNEQFF
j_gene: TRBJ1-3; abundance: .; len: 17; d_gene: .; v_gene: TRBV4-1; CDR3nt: TGCGCCAGCAGCCAATCACCGCTACAGGGATCCGGAAACACCATATATTTT; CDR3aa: CASSQSPLQGSGNTIYF
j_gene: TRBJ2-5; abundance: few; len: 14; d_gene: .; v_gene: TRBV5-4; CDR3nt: TGTGCCAGCAGCTTACTTCTCGGCCAAGAGACCCAGTACTTC; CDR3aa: CASSLLLGQETQYF
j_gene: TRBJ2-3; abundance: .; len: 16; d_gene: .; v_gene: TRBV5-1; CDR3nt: TGCGCCAGCAGCTTGACAGGACAGCCTAGCACAGATACGCAGTATTTT; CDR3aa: CASSLTGQPSTDTQYF
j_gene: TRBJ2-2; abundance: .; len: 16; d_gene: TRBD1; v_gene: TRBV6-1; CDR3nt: TGTGCCAGCAGTGGAAGACAGGGGGCGCGATCCGGGGAGCTGTTTTTT; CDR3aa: CASSGRQGARSGELFF
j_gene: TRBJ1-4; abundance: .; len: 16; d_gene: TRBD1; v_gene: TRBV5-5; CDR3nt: TGTGCCAGCAGCTTGGAGGGGGCTCGGGCTAATGAAAAACTGTTTTTT; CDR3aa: CASSLEGARANEKLFF
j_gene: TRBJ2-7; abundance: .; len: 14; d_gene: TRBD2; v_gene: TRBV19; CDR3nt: TGTGCCAGTAGTAGAAGCGGGGCCTCCTACGAGCAGTACTTC; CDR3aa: CASSRSGASYEQYF
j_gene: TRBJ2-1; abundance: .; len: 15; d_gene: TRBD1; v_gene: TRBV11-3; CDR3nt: TGTGCCAGCAGCTTAACGAGGGACAGGGGCAATGAGCAGTTCTTC; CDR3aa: CASSLTRDRGNEQFF
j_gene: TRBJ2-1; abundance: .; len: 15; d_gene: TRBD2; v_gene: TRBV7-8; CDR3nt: TGTGCCAGCAGCCTTAGCGGGGACAAAGACAATGAGCAGTTCTTC; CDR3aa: CASSLSGDKDNEQFF
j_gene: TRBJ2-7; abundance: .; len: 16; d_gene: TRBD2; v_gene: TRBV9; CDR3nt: TGTGCCAGCAGCCCCCAGAGGAGCGGGAGGATATACGAGCAGTACTTC; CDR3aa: CASSPQRSGRIYEQYF
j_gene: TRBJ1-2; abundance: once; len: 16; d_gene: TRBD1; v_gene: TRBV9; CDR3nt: TGTGCCAGCAGCGTATCCGGGGGACAGGGGGCTTTTGGCTACACCTTC; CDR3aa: CASSVSGGQGAFGYTF
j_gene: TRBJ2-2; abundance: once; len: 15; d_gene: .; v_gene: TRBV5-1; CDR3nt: TGCGCCAGCAGCTTGGCCGGGGGGCACACCGGGGAGCTGTTTTTT; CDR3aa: CASSLAGGHTGELFF
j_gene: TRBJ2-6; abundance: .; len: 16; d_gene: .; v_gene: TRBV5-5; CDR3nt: TGTGCCAGCAGCCGGGACGGGAGCTCTGGGGCCAACGTCCTGACTTTC; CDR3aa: CASSRDGSSGANVLTF